The sequence of this TCR beta chain was determined in a study of response to subunit inactivated influenza vaccine. The study, taken as a whole, reports: Seasonal influenza vaccination, on each occasion, was suggested by the authors to recruit few new T cells.

CDR3 size: 14 residues. The V end was cut by 0 bases, the J end by 7 bases, with 10 bases between. Germline V gives CDR1 LGHDT, CDR2 YNNKEL (reference sequence). TCRdb reanalysed the RT-PCR reads using MiXCR and keeps one entry per CDR3 protein. The table lists roughly 540,000 distinct CDR3 sequences, roughly 25% of them singletons. This clonotype was counted a few times. What it binds is unknown. This sample also belongs to another study, concerning T cells expressing NK-cell markers. That report adds: Libraries used 5'RACE template switching adding universal primer site and UMIs. It was sorted CD3+CD56+NKG2C+, CD3+CD56+NKG2C- and CD3+CD56-NKG2C+ T cells that supplied the TCR beta repertoires. A handful of donors showed these clonotypes also leading the CD3+CD56-NKG2C+ fraction.

Source: CD4+ T cells sorted from PBMCs, taken 11 to 12 days after vaccination. The rearrangement uses TRBV3-1 and TRBJ2-1, with D perhaps TRBD1 (6 bases). The receptor comes from a man aged 45 to 65 who received an inactivated influenza vaccine. CDR3 in amino acids: CASSQDSRGNEQFF. The CDR3 DNA is TGTGCCAGCAGCCAAGACTCTAGGGGGAATGAGCAGTTCTTC.